This TCR beta chain was identified in a study of T cells after yellow fever vaccination. The germline gives CDR1 MNHEY, CDR2 SMNVEV (reference sequence). Losses at the gene ends were 6 bases for V and 7 bases for J; bases not matched to a gene: 8. The CDR3 covers 15 residues. Each CDR3 protein is one row after TCRdb ran MiXCR on the 5' RACE reads. This sample carries hundreds of thousands of distinct CDR3 sequences, about a sixth of them seen once, and the ten largest clones take roughly 17%. This clonotype was recorded a few times. The receptor was derived from a man between 18 and 29 years old who received the YFV17D yellow fever vaccine. The material was PBMCs, obtained less than 6 days after the first yellow fever vaccination. The chain combines TRBV27 with TRBJ2-1; 11 nucleotides align to TRBD1. The CDR3 DNA is TGTGCCAGCAGCCAAGGACAGGGGGCGAGGAATGAGCAGTTCTTC. Translating it yields CASSQGQGARNEQFF.